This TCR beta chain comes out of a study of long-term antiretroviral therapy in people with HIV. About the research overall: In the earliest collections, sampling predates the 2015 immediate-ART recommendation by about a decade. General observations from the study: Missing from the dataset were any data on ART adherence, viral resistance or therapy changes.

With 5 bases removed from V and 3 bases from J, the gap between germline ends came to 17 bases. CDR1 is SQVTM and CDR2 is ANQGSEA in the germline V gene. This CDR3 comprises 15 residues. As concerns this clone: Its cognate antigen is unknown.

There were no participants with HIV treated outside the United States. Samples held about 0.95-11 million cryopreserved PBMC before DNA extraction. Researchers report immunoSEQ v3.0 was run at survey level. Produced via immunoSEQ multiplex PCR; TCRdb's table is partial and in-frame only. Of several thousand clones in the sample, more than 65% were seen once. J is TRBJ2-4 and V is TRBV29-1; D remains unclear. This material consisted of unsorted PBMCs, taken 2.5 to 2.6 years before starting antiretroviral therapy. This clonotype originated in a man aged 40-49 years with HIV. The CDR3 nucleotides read TGCAGCGTTATGAAGGGCTCGAATGGCAAAAACATTCAGTACTTC. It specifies CSVMKGSNGKNIQYF.